The 3 T cell receptor beta chains below all came from one sample that was sequenced in a study of tissue T cells after allogeneic stem cell transplantation. Assay: immunoSEQ multiplex PCR; the TCRdb copy retains only in-frame clones and omits some. The sample has approximately 45,000 clones, 73% seen once. The sequencing sample was made of sorted cells pooled from one or two spleens. The receptors were gathered from a pool of C57BL/6 mice in good health.

Concerning this clone: The listed genes are named as in mouse. The read ends 1 residue before the CDR3 terminus; that terminus is restored from the germline J gene. This chain links TRBV5 with TRBJ2-4; 10 bases map to TRBD2. The CDR3 runs 13 residues. Trimming took 2 bases from V and 7 from J; bases not matched to a gene: 0. Germline CDR1 reads LGHNA; CDR2 reads YNLKQL (reference sequence). CDR3 sequence reads: CASSQTGGDTLYF. Incomplete CDR3 DNA: TGTGCCAGCAGCCAAACTGGGGGGGACACCTTGTAC.

Of note for this clone: The genes and germline here are from mouse. The CDR3 goes on 1 residue after the read ends, and that part is filled in from the germline J gene. The rearrangement joins TRBV19 to TRBJ2-1; a weak D match, TRBD2 (6 bases). Looked up from germline, CDR1 is FNHDT and CDR2 is SITEND (reference sequence). Trimming cost V 6 bases and J 3 bases, with 10 bases left between them. The CDR3 totals 13 residues. CDR3 residues: CASTPGVYAEQFF. CDR3 DNA (partial): TGTGCCAGCACGCCTGGGGTCTATGCTGAGCAGTTC.

Remarks on this clone: Each gene name is a mouse one. The covered CDR3 bases are TGTGCCAGCAGTGACCTTGACAGGGAAAACTCCGACTACACC. Protein sequence: CASSDLDRENSDYT. The CDR3 in its entirety is CASSDLDRENSDYTF. The genes are TRBV13-3 and TRBJ1-2, with TRBD1 matching over 7 bases. The CDR3 end falls 1 residue outside the read, so it is completed with the germline J gene. Germline values: CDR1 NNHDY, CDR2 SYVADS. This CDR3 has 15 amino acids. V dropped 2 bases and J dropped 1; count of bases not matched to a gene: 5.